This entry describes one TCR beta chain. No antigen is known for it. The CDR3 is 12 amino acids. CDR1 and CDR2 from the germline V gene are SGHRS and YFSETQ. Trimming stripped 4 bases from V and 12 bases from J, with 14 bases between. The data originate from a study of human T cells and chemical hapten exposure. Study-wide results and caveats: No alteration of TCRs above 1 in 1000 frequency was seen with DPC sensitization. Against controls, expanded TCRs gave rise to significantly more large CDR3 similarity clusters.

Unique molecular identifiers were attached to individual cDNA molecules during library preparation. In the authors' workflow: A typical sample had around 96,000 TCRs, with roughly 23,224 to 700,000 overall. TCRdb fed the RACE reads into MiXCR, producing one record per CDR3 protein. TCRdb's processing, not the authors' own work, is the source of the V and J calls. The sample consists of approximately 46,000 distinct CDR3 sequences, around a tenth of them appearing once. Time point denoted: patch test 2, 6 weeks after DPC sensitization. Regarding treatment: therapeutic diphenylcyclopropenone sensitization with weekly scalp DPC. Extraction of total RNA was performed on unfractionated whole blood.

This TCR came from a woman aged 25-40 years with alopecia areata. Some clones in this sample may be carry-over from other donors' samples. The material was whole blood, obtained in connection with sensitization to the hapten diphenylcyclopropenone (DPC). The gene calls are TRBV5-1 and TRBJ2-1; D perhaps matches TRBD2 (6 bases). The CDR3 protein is CASSLVPSVQFF. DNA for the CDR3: TGCGCCAGCAGCCTGGTTCCTAGCGTGCAGTTCTTC.